These 15 T cell receptor beta chains share one sample of origin, sequenced in a study of cytomegalovirus exposure and HLA in healthy donors. Primers for the PCR totalled 60 Vbeta and 13 Jbeta. Generated by immunoSEQ multiplex PCR, the TCRdb table keeps only in-frame clones and is missing some. The data show 200,000 to 250,000 clones, with around 80% seen just once and more than 5% held by the top ten. The material sequenced was PBMCs. Receptors were obtained from a woman in her forties in good health and CMV-seropositive.

The CDR3 spells CASSEGPTRTNYGYTF. Written as DNA, the CDR3 is TGTGCCAGCAGTGAAGGGCCGACACGAACTAACTATGGCTACACCTTC. The gene calls are TRBV6-1 and TRBJ1-2; D unclear. Germline-derived CDR1 and CDR2 are MNHNS and SASEGT. The CDR3 has 16 residues. Trimming pared 1 base from V and 0 bases from J, leaving 12 bases between.

This chain joins TRBV6-1 and TRBJ2-1, with TRBD2 identical over 13 bases. The J segment lost 8 bases and the V segment lost 5 bases, leaving 6 bases of the junction unmatched. The CDR3 sequence is 15 residues long. Germline CDR1 MNHNS, CDR2 SASEGT. CDR3 sequence (DNA): TGTGCCAGCAGTTGGACTAGCGGGGGAGTTGATGAGCAGTTCTTC. The encoded protein is CASSWTSGGVDEQFF.

V usage is TRBV9 and J usage is TRBJ2-1, with D possibly being TRBD1 (6 bases). The CDR3 extends over 15 amino acids. The germline gives CDR1 SGDLS, CDR2 YYNGEE. V was trimmed by 3 bases and J by 4 bases, leaving 14 bases between them. The CDR3 bases are TGTGCCAGCAGCGCAGACAGGTGGGCTTACAATGAGCAGTTCTTC. Its translation: CASSADRWAYNEQFF.

The chain recombines TRBV19 with TRBJ1-1; 11 bases agree with TRBD1. With 3 bases clipped from V and 5 bases from J, the junction kept 5 bases outside the gene matches. This CDR3 region has 15 residues. Germline values: CDR1 LNHDA, CDR2 SQIVND (reference sequence). CDR3 region: CASSIGDRGTTEAFF. CDR3 nucleotides: TGTGCCAGTAGTATTGGGGACAGGGGGACGACTGAAGCTTTCTTT.

This clone came up once. The rearrangement uses TRBV5-7 and TRBJ2-6; 12 bases match TRBD1. TRBV5-7 is an ORF, with its function uncertain. The CDR3 is 19 amino acids. Trimming removed 3 bases from V and 3 bases from J; junction bases left unmatched: 10. Written as DNA, the CDR3 is TGTGCCAGCAGCTGTCGGGACAGGGGGCTAGGATATGGGGCCAACGTCCTGACTTTC. It yields the protein CASSCRDRGLGYGANVLTF.

The chain uses TRBV5-1 and TRBJ2-7; maybe TRBD1 (5 bases). The ends were cut back, 4 bases at V and 4 bases at J, with 12 bases in the middle. Germline lookup yields CDR1 SGHRS and CDR2 YFSETQ. CDR3 size: 13 residues. DNA for the CDR3: TGCGCCAGCAGCCCCGTAGCAGGGTACGAGCAGTACTTC. It encodes CASSPVAGYEQYF.

The rearrangement links TRBV25-1 to TRBJ1-4; D is ambiguous. The CDR3 has 18 residues. In germline, CDR1 is MGHDK, CDR2 SYGVNS. The V end was cut by 3 bases, the J end by 0 bases, with 17 bases between. CDR3 DNA: TGTGCCAGCAGTGATTGGGAGTCAAGCACTGCAACTAATGAAAAACTGTTTTTT. Its translation: CASSDWESSTATNEKLFF.

J is TRBJ2-1 and V is TRBV7-3, with TRBD2 matching over 8 bases. The CDR3 sequence is 17 residues long. Germline V gene data show CDR1 as SGHTA and CDR2 as FQGTGA. The junction had 6 bases not matched to a gene; V was cut back by 0 bases and J by 2 bases. The CDR3 DNA sequence: TGTGCCAGCAGCTTAACGTATAATAGCGGGGCCTACAATGAGCAGTTCTTC. Residues: CASSLTYNSGAYNEQFF.

The rearrangement links TRBV6-6 to TRBJ2-5; D is unresolved. Germline CDR1 reads MNHNY; CDR2 reads SVGAGI (reference sequence). The CDR3 runs 14 residues. Trimming took 4 bases from V and 4 from J, leaving 13 bases between them. CDR3 residues: CASSSRSVPETQYF. CDR3 DNA: TGTGCCAGCAGTTCCAGGTCTGTCCCAGAGACCCAGTACTTC.

The chain joins TRBV30 to TRBJ2-7; 8 nucleotides agree with TRBD1. Germline V gene lookup returns CDR1 GTSNPN and CDR2 SVGIG (reference sequence). J gave up 3 bases and V 3 bases, and 7 bases lay outside the gene matches. The CDR3 is 14 amino acids. CDR3 sequence: CAWSRDRSRYEQYF. DNA of the CDR3: TGTGCCTGGAGCAGGGACAGGAGCCGCTACGAGCAGTACTTC.

J is TRBJ1-2 and V is TRBV4-1, with D perhaps TRBD1 (6 bases). Germline lookup yields CDR1 MGHRA and CDR2 YSYEKL. V lost 0 bases and J lost 2, with 13 bases in between. The CDR3 extends over 16 amino acids. The chain's CDR3 is CASSQDRQGRNYGYTF. DNA for the CDR3: TGCGCCAGCAGCCAAGATCGGCAGGGGAGAAACTATGGCTACACCTTC.

V usage is TRBV29-1 and J usage is TRBJ1-2; TRBD1 matches at 8 bases. The V segment lost 6 bases and the J segment 4 bases; nucleotides outside the gene matches: 7. The CDR3 sequence is 13 residues long. Germline V gene sequence: CDR1 SQVTM, CDR2 ANQGSEA. This CDR3 is CSVGTGIGYGYTF. DNA of the CDR3: TGCAGCGTCGGGACAGGCATTGGCTATGGCTACACCTTC.

This chain connects TRBV7-3 to TRBJ2-7; 7 bases fit TRBD1. CDR1 is SGHTA and CDR2 is FQGTGA in the germline V gene. The CDR3 totals 13 residues. J lost 5 bases, V lost 6 bases, and 7 bases had no gene match. CDR3: CASSTGVGDEQYF. CDR3 DNA sequence: TGTGCCAGCAGTACAGGGGTAGGCGACGAGCAGTACTTC.

This chain uses TRBV7-9 with TRBJ2-1; 7 bases match TRBD1. V lost 8 bases, J lost 4 bases, and 8 bases stayed unmatched. Germline CDR1 SEHNR, CDR2 FQNEAQ (reference sequence). This CDR3 contains 14 residues. This chain's CDR3 is CASLKGAVYNEQFF. The CDR3 DNA sequence: TGTGCCAGCCTCAAGGGGGCAGTTTACAATGAGCAGTTCTTC.

The chain uses TRBV7-9 and TRBJ2-5, with 7 bases that match TRBD2. V lost 1 base, J lost 5 bases, and 19 bases stayed unmatched. CDR1 is SEHNR, CDR2 FQNEAQ, per germline (reference sequence). The CDR3 covers 19 residues. The CDR3 region has the DNA TGTGCCAGCAGCTTAGTGGCTGGGGTAGCGGGTACACCCGGGGAGACCCAGTACTTC. Protein product: CASSLVAGVAGTPGETQYF.